These T cell receptor beta chains were read from a single sample in a study of radiotherapy plus CTLA-4 blockade in lung cancer. The table came from immunoSEQ multiplex PCR; TCRdb's copy has only in-frame clones and leaves some out. The table has approximately 52,000 clones, around 79% seen once; the top ten hold 8.5%. The sequencing used peripheral blood, collected from a patient treated with radiotherapy plus ipilimumab. Receptors were obtained from a human donor with non-small cell lung cancer who had a complete response to radiotherapy plus ipilimumab. Both conserved end residues are trimmed from each CDR3.

v_gene	j_gene	CDR3aa
TRBV6-6	TRBJ1-2	ASSYTGGGGDGYT
TRBV19	TRBJ1-1	ASSAWDRGDSTEAF
TRBV2	TRBJ2-3	ASSVLAGAVADTQY
TRBV18	TRBJ1-1	ASSPPGGSRGTEAF
TRBV25-1	TRBJ1-2	ASSESGTVNYGYT
TRBV5-1	TRBJ2-1	ASSLRTSTDEQF
TRBV4-3	TRBJ2-3	ASSQGSGQVTDTQY
TRBV4-1	TRBJ1-2	ASSLEPDREYGYT
TRBV6-5	TRBJ2-1	ASSQFGGGYNEQF
TRBV27	TRBJ1-2	ASGRAGLYGYT
TRBV12-5	TRBJ1-2	ASGLAPGRYYGYT
TRBV4-3	TRBJ1-1	ASSQDFIGTEAF
TRBV18	TRBJ2-3	ASSPLSEPTDTQY
TRBV7-9	TRBJ1-2	ASSYLAGASGYGYT
TRBV7-9	TRBJ1-1	ASSFGGRDTEAF
TRBV5-1	TRBJ2-1	ASSLNQGVGYNEQF
TRBV5-1	TRBJ2-3	ASSSLAGSTDTQY
TRBV25-1	TRBJ1-2	ASSATDRGFYGYT
TRBV15	TRBJ1-3	ATSRVKEDIY
TRBV10-2	TRBJ1-1	ASIRQRNTEAF
TRBV10-1	TRBJ2-2	ASSESGQGAGELF
TRBV29-1	TRBJ2-7	SGRGSSYEQY
TRBV5-1	TRBJ2-3	ASSYLAGQGGDTQY
TRBV6-5	TRBJ1-5	ASSLLQGSNQPQH
TRBV7-8	TRBJ1-3	ASIPGRATGNTIY
TRBV7-8	TRBJ2-3	ASSPRGGSSTDTQY
TRBV19	TRBJ1-2	ASSWAGEGGYT
TRBV4-1	TRBJ2-3	ASSQEVAETDTQY
TRBV5-4	TRBJ2-3	ASRDPGGIDTQY
TRBV11-3	TRBJ2-7	ASSLGGAGGQY
TRBV30	TRBJ2-3	AWSVGRGGWTDTQY
TRBV19	TRBJ1-2	ASSFGGVGTVFGYT
TRBV19	TRBJ2-5	ASSIGGGRGRETQY
TRBV15	TRBJ1-1	ATSRAEHGFEAF
TRBV6-6	TRBJ2-3	ASRDRETDTQY
TRBV19	TRBJ1-5	ASSIRSGGSLQPQH
TRBV18	TRBJ2-2	ASSPRQGNTGELF
TRBV19	TRBJ2-1	ASSMEAGGIGEQF
TRBV10-1	TRBJ2-6	ASSPGVGANVLT
TRBV9	TRBJ2-1	ASSVSGRVGGEQF
TRBV10-3	TRBJ2-5	ATTSGQETQY
TRBV6-5	TRBJ1-4	ASSYGQGANEKLF
TRBV7-9	TRBJ2-2	ASSPLSGPGELF
TRBV10-3	TRBJ1-3	AITSQNSGNTIY
TRBV27	TRBJ1-1	ASSLLGQGSSTEAF
TRBV7-2	TRBJ2-5	ASSGGQGLETQY
TRBV6-6	TRBJ1-5	ASSGHNSNQPQH